Sequencing of this TCR beta chain was carried out in a study of response to subunit inactivated influenza vaccine. One entry per CDR3 protein results from TCRdb running MiXCR on the RT-PCR reads. The data hold under 950,000 distinct CDR3 sequences, with 21% observed a single time. This clonotype has just one count. Germline lookup yields CDR1 DFQATT and CDR2 SNEGSKA (reference sequence). The CDR3 length is 15 residues. With V trimmed by 2 bases and J by 0 bases, 6 bases remained unmatched. The chain is built from TRBV20-1 and TRBJ2-7, with 8 positions matching TRBD1. The sample in question was PBMCs from blood, obtained more than 4 days after vaccination. This clonotype originated in a man aged 45-65 years who received an inactivated influenza vaccine. CDR3 DNA: TGCAGTGCTAGACCGGGACAGGAGAGCTCCTACGAGCAGTACTTC. Translated, it gives CSARPGQESSYEQYF.